Included here is one T cell receptor beta chain sequence, with context. The method was immunoSEQ multiplex PCR; TCRdb's version includes in-frame clones alone and lacks a portion of them. The sample includes 250,000 or so clones, 86% of them seen just once. The sample belongs to a study of blood T cell repertoires in COVID-19. For the study at large: In each case, the material was cDNA or gDNA derived from T cells, B-cell-depleted T cells, or PBMCs.

The TCR comes from a young man with active or convalescent COVID-19. Sequenced: peripheral blood.

The CDR3 is CASRGTAPYEQYF. In DNA form, the CDR3 reads TGTGCCAGCAGAGGGACTGCACCCTACGAGCAGTACTTC. The chain has TRBV2 and TRBJ2-7, with D perhaps TRBD2 (6 bases). The CDR3 covers 13 residues. Trimming pared 6 bases from V and 2 bases from J, leaving 11 bases between. The germline V gene encodes CDR1 SNHLY and CDR2 FYNNEI.